A single sample gave rise to the 28 T cell receptor beta chains below, sequenced in a study of CD8 T cells in ankylosing spondylitis. MiXCR, run by TCRdb on the 5' RACE reads, gives a single entry per CDR3 protein. The sample contains 350,000 or so distinct CDR3 sequences, 11% of which appear only once. Specimen: blood, either unsorted or a sorted T cell fraction (not recorded which). The receptors here all came from a female donor with ankylosing spondylitis or in good health (not recorded which).

This clonotype was observed at least ten times. The chain couples TRBV20-1 to TRBJ2-1, with D unresolved. The CDR3 has 13 amino acids. Trimming removed 2 bases from V and 11 bases from J, with 16 bases in between. Germline V lookup: CDR1 DFQATT, CDR2 SNEGSKA (reference sequence). CDR3 amino acids: CSARRSPTIQQFF. CDR3 DNA sequence: TGCAGTGCTAGACGATCTCCGACCATACAGCAGTTCTTC.

This clonotype was counted at least ten times. The CDR3 reads CASSSVAGVYNEQFF. The DNA for the CDR3 is TGTGCCAGCAGCTCTGTCGCGGGGGTGTACAATGAGCAGTTCTTC. V and J are TRBV7-8 and TRBJ2-1, with 7 bases identical to TRBD2. After removal of 4 bases from V and 4 bases from J, the junction contained 7 bases not matched to a gene. The CDR3 covers 15 residues. Germline assignment: CDR1 SGHVS and CDR2 FQNEAQ.

As regards this clonotype: Given a much more abundant clone one base away, this may be a read error. The chain's CDR3 is CASRDPGANVVTF. The CDR3 nucleotides are TGTGCCAGCCGCGATCCTGGGGCCAACGTCGTGACTTTC. The rearrangement links TRBV5-5 to TRBJ2-6, with D possibly matching TRBD1 (5 bases). This CDR3 is built from 13 residues. In germline, CDR1 is SGHKS, CDR2 YYEKEE (reference sequence).

This clonotype came up a few times. The gene calls are TRBV9 and TRBJ1-2; no clear D. V lost 0 bases and J 4 bases, leaving 13 bases between the germline ends. Germline loops: CDR1 SGDLS, CDR2 YYNGEE. The CDR3 runs to 15 residues. CDR3 region: CASSVASIPSYGYTF. CDR3 nucleotide sequence: TGTGCCAGCAGCGTAGCCTCGATTCCTAGCTATGGCTACACCTTC.

This clonotype was counted a few times. This sequence joins TRBV12-3 or TRBV12-4 and TRBJ1-5; D is perhaps TRBD1 (5 bases). The CDR3 length is 14 residues. Trimming took off 5 bases at V and 5 bases at J, with 13 bases between the two ends. The CDR3 DNA is TGTGCCAGCAGTCCCGGCAGGGCCTATCAGCCCCAGCATTTT. Translating gives CASSPGRAYQPQHF.

The chain couples TRBV28 to TRBJ2-1, with D perhaps being TRBD1 or TRBD2 (6 bases each). The CDR3 totals 12 residues. V lost 8 bases and J 8 bases, leaving 13 bases between the germline ends. In germline, CDR1 is MDHEN, CDR2 SYDVKM. CDR3: CASGLQGYEQFF. For the CDR3, the DNA is TGTGCCAGCGGACTACAGGGATATGAGCAGTTCTTC.

This clonotype occurred many times. The rearrangement uses TRBV29-1 and TRBJ2-3; TRBD1 agrees at 9 bases. Germline CDR1 is SQVTM and CDR2 is ANQGSEA. This CDR3 spans 16 amino acids. The V segment lost 7 bases and the J segment 0 bases; nucleotides outside the gene matches: 11. CDR3 sequence reads: CSADRGRGYSTDTQYF. The CDR3 DNA follows: TGCAGCGCGGACAGGGGCAGGGGTTATAGCACAGATACGCAGTATTTT.

A word on this clonotype: A much larger clonotype is one base distant, so this may be a read error. The chain uses TRBV6-1 and TRBJ2-1; tentatively, D is TRBD1 (6 bases). This CDR3 comprises 16 residues. Germline V lookup: CDR1 MNHNS, CDR2 SASEGT. In nucleotides, the CDR3 is TGTGCCAGCAGCCCACCCCGGGACATCTCCTACAATGAGCAGTCCTTC. As protein: CASSPPRDISYNEQSF.

The sample holds many counts of this clonotype. The chain carries TRBV28 and TRBJ2-7; the D call may be TRBD1 or TRBD2 (5 bases each). Per the germline V gene, CDR1 is MDHEN and CDR2 is SYDVKM. Trimming took off 7 bases at V and 3 bases at J, with 22 bases between the two ends. There are 16 residues in the CDR3. The CDR3 DNA sequence: TGTGCCAGCACTCCCACCGCCGGGACGGCGTACTACGAGCAGTACTTC. Protein: CASTPTAGTAYYEQYF.

The chain employs TRBV7-8 and TRBJ2-2; D gene uncertain. CDR1 and CDR2 from the germline V gene are SGHVS and FQNEAQ. Trimming removed 7 bases at V and 4 bases at J, with 10 bases between. The CDR3 covers 13 residues. The CDR3 nucleotides are TGTGCCAGCACCGGGTCGGCCACCGGGGAGCTGTTTTTT. Its translation: CASTGSATGELFF.

The rearrangement joins TRBV7-9 to TRBJ2-1; TRBD2 aligns across 15 bases. With V trimmed by 5 bases and J by 0 bases, 2 bases remained unmatched. This CDR3 spans 17 amino acids. Germline V gives CDR1 SEHNR, CDR2 FQNEAQ (reference sequence). The CDR3 DNA reads TGTGCCAGCAGCCGGACTAGCGGGAGGGCCTCCTACAATGAGCAGTTCTTC. This sequence encodes CASSRTSGRASYNEQFF.

This clonotype was counted ten times or more. This CDR3 is CATSDRTSNTGELFF. The CDR3 nucleotides are TGTGCCACCAGTGATAGGACTTCGAACACCGGGGAGCTGTTTTTT. This sequence joins TRBV24-1 and TRBJ2-2, with a possible D match to TRBD2 (5 bases). V lost 3 bases and J lost 0, with 7 bases in between. Germline CDR1 and CDR2: KGHDR and SFDVKD. There are 15 residues in the CDR3.

The chain joins TRBV28 to TRBJ2-7; TRBD2 matches at 10 bases. This CDR3 is built from 14 residues. The germline V gene has CDR1 MDHEN and CDR2 SYDVKM. J lost 10 bases, V lost 5 bases, and 11 bases had no gene match. CDR3 sequence reads: CASSPSGGAEDQYF. CDR3 in DNA: TGTGCCAGCAGTCCCAGCGGGGGGGCGGAAGACCAGTACTTC.

As regards this clonotype: Being one base from a much bigger clone, this may be a read error. The genes are TRBV5-1 and TRBJ1-1; D is unclear. Germline CDR1 reads SGHRS; CDR2 reads YFSETQ. The length of the CDR3 is 14 residues. The CDR3 spells CASSLARTNTEAYF. The DNA for the CDR3 is TGCGCCAGCAGCTTGGCCAGGACGAACACTGAAGCTTACTTT.

This sequence joins TRBV6-2 or TRBV6-3 and TRBJ1-1; 7 bases match TRBD1. In germline, CDR1 is MNHEY, CDR2 SVGEGT. With 10 bases clipped from V and 6 bases from J, the junction kept 14 bases outside the gene matches. The CDR3 runs 14 residues. CDR3 DNA sequence: TGTGCCATCTCCGGGACAGTGGGTTCTCCTGAAGCTTTCTTT. Residues: CAISGTVGSPEAFF.

This clonotype has a count of ten or more. This chain uses TRBV5-1 with TRBJ2-1, with 13 bases lining up with TRBD2. CDR3 size: 16 residues. V lost 4 bases, J lost 5 bases, and 6 bases stayed unmatched. Germline V gene lookup returns CDR1 SGHRS and CDR2 YFSETQ. CDR3 sequence reads: CASSPPGLAGHNEQFF. The CDR3 DNA sequence: TGCGCCAGCAGCCCACCGGGACTAGCGGGGCACAATGAGCAGTTCTTC.

This clonotype came up many times. This chain uses TRBV7-6 with TRBJ1-3, with D perhaps TRBD1 (6 bases). This CDR3 spans 17 amino acids. Trimming took 4 bases from V and 2 from J, leaving 18 bases between them. Germline V gene sequence: CDR1 SGHVS, CDR2 FNYEAQ. CDR3 residues: CASSYTWEGVTGNTIYF. The CDR3, as DNA: TGTGCCAGCAGCTATACGTGGGAGGGGGTAACTGGAAACACCATATATTTT.

The J gene is TRBJ2-3, the V gene TRBV20-1; D uncertain. The CDR3 totals 11 residues. Between the trimmed V and J ends, which lost 5 bases and 6 bases, there was a span of 9 bases. Looked up from germline, CDR1 is DFQATT and CDR2 is SNEGSKA (reference sequence). The chain's CDR3 is CSALLSDTQYF. In nucleotides, the CDR3 is TGCAGTGCTTTACTTTCGGATACGCAGTATTTT.

At least ten counts were recorded for this clonotype. The CDR3 here is CSARVVSSYNEQFF. Here the CDR3 DNA reads TGCAGTGCTAGGGTAGTTAGCTCCTACAATGAGCAGTTCTTC. The gene calls are TRBV20-1 and TRBJ2-1; D remains unclear. CDR1 is DFQATT and CDR2 is SNEGSKA in the germline V gene (reference sequence). The CDR3 totals 14 residues. Trimming pared 3 bases from V and 0 bases from J, leaving 9 bases between.

This clonotype appeared many times. This chain uses TRBV15 with TRBJ1-4; D uncertain. Trimming left V 8 bases short and J 3 bases short, with 10 bases between. The CDR3 has 13 amino acids. Germline loops: CDR1 LNHNV, CDR2 YYDKDF (reference sequence). The CDR3 region has the DNA TGTGCCACCTCGGGCCGGGCTAATGAAAAACTGTTTTTT. It is translated as CATSGRANEKLFF.

The chain joins TRBV20-1 to TRBJ2-3; 7 nucleotides line up with TRBD2. Losses at the gene ends were 5 bases for V and 5 bases for J; bases not matched to a gene: 10. Germline V CDR1 and CDR2: DFQATT, SNEGSKA (reference sequence). The CDR3 contains 14 residues. Written as DNA, the CDR3 is TGCAGTGCTTGGGACGGTCGGGGGGAAGATACGCAGTATTTT. Encoded protein: CSAWDGRGEDTQYF.

Ten or more counts support this clonotype. The chain links TRBV5-1 to TRBJ2-1, with TRBD2 identical over 7 bases. The V and J ends lost 5 bases and 1 base, in that order; junction bases with no gene match: 6. CDR3 length: 15 amino acids. Germline V gene lookup returns CDR1 SGHRS and CDR2 YFSETQ. CDR3 coding DNA: TGCGCCAGCAGAGCGGCGGGAGAATCCTACAATGAGCAGTTCTTC. Amino acids: CASRAAGESYNEQFF.

This clonotype has at least ten counts. The V and J genes are TRBV20-1 and TRBJ2-1; D is possibly TRBD1 (5 bases). V gave up 3 bases and J gave up 11 bases, with 14 bases separating them. This CDR3 has 12 residues. CDR1 is DFQATT, CDR2 SNEGSKA, per germline (reference sequence). This CDR3 is CSASRVDGKQFF. The CDR3 DNA follows: TGCAGTGCTAGCAGGGTTGACGGAAAGCAGTTCTTC.

Ten or more counts support this clonotype. The V call is TRBV9, the J call TRBJ2-1, with 8 positions matching TRBD2. This CDR3 region has 16 residues. Trimming at V came to 4 bases and at J to 5 bases, leaving 11 bases not matched to a gene. Germline CDR1 SGDLS, CDR2 YYNGEE. The CDR3: CASSLGLRGGNNEQFF. The CDR3 DNA sequence: TGTGCCAGCAGCTTAGGCCTGCGCGGGGGGAACAATGAGCAGTTCTTC.

In this sample, this clonotype turned up a few times. This chain connects TRBV15 to TRBJ2-7, with D possibly matching TRBD2 (5 bases). Trimming removed 1 base from V and 10 bases from J, with 14 bases in between. Germline V gene sequence: CDR1 LNHNV, CDR2 YYDKDF (reference sequence). This CDR3 spans 13 amino acids. CDR3 DNA sequence: TGTGCCACCAGCAGAGCTCCGGAGGAGCATCAGTACTTC. The encoded protein is CATSRAPEEHQYF.

The chain joins TRBV20-1 to TRBJ2-7, with a possible D match to TRBD1 (6 bases). CDR3 length: 12 amino acids. The germline V gene encodes CDR1 DFQATT and CDR2 SNEGSKA (reference sequence). Trimming left V 4 bases short and J 5 bases short, with 12 bases between. In DNA form, the CDR3 reads TGCAGTGCTATCCCCAGGGGAGACGAGCAGTACTTC. Translation: CSAIPRGDEQYF.

The chain joins TRBV2 to TRBJ2-4; no firm D call. The CDR3 spans 12 residues. Germline CDR1 and CDR2: SNHLY and FYNNEI. V was shortened by 4 bases and J by 7 bases, with 8 bases between the two germline ends. CDR3: CASSGDLNIQYF. CDR3 coding DNA: TGTGCCAGCAGTGGGGATCTCAACATTCAGTACTTC.

The table lists this clonotype with many counts. V gene TRBV5-1 combines with J gene TRBJ2-3, with D perhaps matching TRBD1 or TRBD2 (5 bases each). This CDR3 is 13 amino acids long. Germline lookup yields CDR1 SGHRS and CDR2 YFSETQ. Trimming shortened V by 4 bases and J by 6 bases, and 12 bases separated the two germline ends. The CDR3 loop reads CASSPGPADTQYF. Written as DNA, the CDR3 is TGCGCCAGCAGCCCGGGGCCTGCGGATACGCAGTATTTT.